This TCR beta chain was documented in a study of molecular identifiers for immune sequencing clone quantification. Across the whole study: In replicates, the authors split RNA from around 18,000 or 91,000 naive CD8 cells five ways and sequenced four.

Using its own MiXCR run on the PCR reads, TCRdb lists one record per CDR3 protein. The top ten clones hold around 1.4% of a sample with about 68,000 distinct CDR3 sequences, roughly 18% of them seen once. This clonotype was counted many times. The germline gives CDR1 MDHEN, CDR2 SYDVKM. The CDR3 is made up of 18 amino acids. Trimming took 5 bases from V and 2 from J; bases not matched to a gene: 16. The V gene is TRBV28, the J gene TRBJ2-7; 9 bases fit TRBD2. This TCR was recovered from a human donor in good health. Some libraries in this study had Jurkat cell RNA spiked in. The source material was naive CD8+ T cells from blood, with Jurkat cell RNA spiked in. Stated subset: FACS-sorted CD8+CD4-CCR7+CD45RA+ naive T cells. CDR3 DNA sequence: TGTGCCAGCAGTATCCGAACGGGACTAGCTGAAGCCCCCTACGAGCAGTACTTC. This encodes CASSIRTGLAEAPYEQYF.